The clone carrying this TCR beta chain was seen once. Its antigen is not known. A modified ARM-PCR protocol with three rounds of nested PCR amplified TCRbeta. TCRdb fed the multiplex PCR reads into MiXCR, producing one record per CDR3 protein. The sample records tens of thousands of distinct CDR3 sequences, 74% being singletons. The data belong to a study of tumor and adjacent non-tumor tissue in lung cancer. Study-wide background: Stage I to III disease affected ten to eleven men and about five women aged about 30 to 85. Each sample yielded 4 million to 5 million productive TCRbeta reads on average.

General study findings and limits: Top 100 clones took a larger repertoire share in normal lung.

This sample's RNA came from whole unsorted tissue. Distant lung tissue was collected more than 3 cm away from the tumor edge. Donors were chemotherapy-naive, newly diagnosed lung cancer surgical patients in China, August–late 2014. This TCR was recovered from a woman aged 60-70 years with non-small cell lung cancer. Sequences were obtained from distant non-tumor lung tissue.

This CDR3 reads CARNRPASGGANEQFF. The DNA of the CDR3 is TGCGCCAGGAACCGCCCAGCTAGCGGGGGGGCCAATGAGCAGTTCTTC. The chain is built from TRBV4-1 and TRBJ2-1, with 12 bases aligning to TRBD2. This CDR3 is built from 16 residues. J was trimmed by 6 bases and V by 9 bases; bases with no gene match: 12. Per the germline V gene, CDR1 is MGHRA and CDR2 is YSYEKL.